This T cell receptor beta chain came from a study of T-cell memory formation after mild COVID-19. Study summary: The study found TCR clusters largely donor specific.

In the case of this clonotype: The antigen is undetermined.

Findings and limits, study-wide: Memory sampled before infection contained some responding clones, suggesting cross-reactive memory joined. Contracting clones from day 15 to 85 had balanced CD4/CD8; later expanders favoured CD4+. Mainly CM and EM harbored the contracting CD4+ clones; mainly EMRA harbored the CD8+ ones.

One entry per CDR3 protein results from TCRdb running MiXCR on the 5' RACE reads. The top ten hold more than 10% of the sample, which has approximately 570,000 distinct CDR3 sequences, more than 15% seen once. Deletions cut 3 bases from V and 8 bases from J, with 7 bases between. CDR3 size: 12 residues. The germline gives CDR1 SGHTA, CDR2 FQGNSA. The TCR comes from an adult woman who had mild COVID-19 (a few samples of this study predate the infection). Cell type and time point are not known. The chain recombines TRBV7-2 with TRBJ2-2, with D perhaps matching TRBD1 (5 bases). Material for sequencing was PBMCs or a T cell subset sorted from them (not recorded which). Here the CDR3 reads CASSFNRGELFF. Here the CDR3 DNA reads TGTGCCAGCAGCTTTAACAGGGGGGAGCTGTTTTTT.